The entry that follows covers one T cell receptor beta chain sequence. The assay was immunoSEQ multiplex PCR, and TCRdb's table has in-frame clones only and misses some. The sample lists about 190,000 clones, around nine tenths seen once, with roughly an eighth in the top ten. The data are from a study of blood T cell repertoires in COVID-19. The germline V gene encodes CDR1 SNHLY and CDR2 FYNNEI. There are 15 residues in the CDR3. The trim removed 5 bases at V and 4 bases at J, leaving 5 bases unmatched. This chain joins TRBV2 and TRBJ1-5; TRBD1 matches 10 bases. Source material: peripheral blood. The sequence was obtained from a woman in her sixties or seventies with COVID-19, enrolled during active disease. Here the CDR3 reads CASSRTGGTNQPQHF. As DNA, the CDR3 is TGTGCCAGCAGTCGGACAGGGGGAACAAATCAGCCCCAGCATTTT.